The source of this T cell receptor (beta chain) is a study of blood T cell repertoires in COVID-19. Background on the study: Sources were T cells, B-cell-depleted T cells, or PBMCs; the material itself was cDNA or gDNA.

Generated by immunoSEQ multiplex PCR, the TCRdb table keeps only in-frame clones and is missing some. The sample has roughly 390,000 clones; more than 70% are singletons. The CDR3 extends over 14 amino acids. Trimming shortened V by 6 bases and J by 0 bases, and 11 bases separated the two germline ends. Germline CDR1 and CDR2: ENHRY and SYGVKD. The sequenced sample was peripheral blood. The chain joins TRBV10-3 to TRBJ1-2, with D perhaps matching TRBD1 (6 bases). The TCR sequence derives from a woman aged 25 to 39 with COVID-19, enrolled during active disease. The CDR3 coding sequence is TGTGCCATCAGACAGGGACCTCCTAACTATGGCTACACCTTC. Translated, it gives CAIRQGPPNYGYTF.